This T cell receptor (beta chain) was identified during a study of T cells in Graves' hyperthyroidism and ophthalmopathy. Study-wide context: Sampling of peripheral blood happened at initial diagnosis, prior to any treatment.

Study conclusions and caveats: Stable hyperthyroidism was told apart from ophthalmopathy by a model built on 13 V-J features.

From germline, CDR1 is SGHDT and CDR2 YYEEEE. This CDR3 spans 15 amino acids. V lost 1 base to trimming and J lost 5 bases; unmatched junction nucleotides: 4. Graves' hyperthyroidism without ophthalmopathy progression within 18 months was termed stable. Diagnoses rested on clinical symptoms, serum thyroxine and TRAb, thyroid ultrasound and orbital computed tomography. The investigators amplified TCR beta CDR3 regions from RNA transcripts. First-round RT-PCR of the TCR CDR3 relied on the HTBI primer set. Each CDR3 protein is one row after TCRdb ran MiXCR on the multiplex PCR reads. The repertoire holds around 350,000 distinct CDR3 sequences, with about 25% as singletons. In the case of this clonotype: Its target is unknown.

The origin of this receptor is a man aged 45 to 65 with Graves' hyperthyroidism. The chain has TRBV5-6 and TRBJ2-1; 9 nucleotides agree with TRBD1. Material: blood. The CDR3 sequence: CASSLWGTGNNEQFF. CDR3 nucleotide sequence: TGTGCCAGCAGCTTGTGGGGGACAGGGAACAATGAGCAGTTCTTC.